This entry lists 4 T cell receptor beta chains sequenced from one sample in a study of CD8+CD57+ T cells in acquired aplastic anemia. Genomic DNA, the template, was used for profiling of the TCR beta VDJ and CDR3. TCRdb passed the reads through MiXCR, listing each CDR3 protein once. The table lists hundreds of thousands of distinct CDR3 sequences, more than 25% of them singletons. Patients who underwent sequencing had shown CD8+CD57+ cell expansion by flow cytometry. The sequencing sample was made of sorted CD4+, CD8+, or CD8+CD57+ T cells (not recorded which) from PBMCs. These receptors all come from a human donor with aplastic anemia.

The chain uses TRBV2 and TRBJ2-3; TRBD2 aligns across 7 bases. From germline, CDR1 is SNHLY and CDR2 FYNNEI. The junction had 2 bases not matched to a gene; V was cut back by 7 bases and J by 1 base. The CDR3 consists of 13 residues. CDR3 sequence reads: CASIAGGTDTQYF. The CDR3 DNA reads TGTGCCAGCATCGCGGGGGGCACAGATACGCAGTATTTT. The entire variable domain, with the rest obtained from reference TRBV2 and TRBJ2-3, is as follows: EPEVTQTPSHQVTQMGQEVILRCVPISNHLYFYWYRQILGQKVEFLVSFYNNEISEKSEIFDDQFSVERPDGSNFTLKIRSTKLEDSAMYFCASIAGGTDTQYFGPGTRLTVL.

The chain links TRBV5-1 to TRBJ1-2; D gene unclear. Germline V gives CDR1 SGHRS, CDR2 YFSETQ. V shed 4 bases and J shed 2 bases, with 6 bases lying between them. The CDR3 contains 12 residues. CDR3 amino acids: CASSIDNYGYTF. The DNA of the CDR3 is TGCGCCAGCAGCATAGACAACTATGGCTACACCTTC.

This clonotype showed up many times. This CDR3 reads CATSRGGLQDQPQHF. In DNA form, the CDR3 reads TGTGCCACCAGCAGAGGAGGGTTGCAGGATCAGCCCCAGCATTTT. This chain uses TRBV15 with TRBJ1-5; D gene uncertain. Per the germline V gene, CDR1 is LNHNV and CDR2 is YYDKDF (reference sequence). The CDR3 totals 15 residues. The ends were cut back, 1 base at V and 5 bases at J, with 12 bases in the middle.

This clonotype showed up many times. This chain connects TRBV7-2 to TRBJ2-7; 7 bases align to TRBD2. CDR3 length: 14 amino acids. The ends lost 6 bases at V and 7 bases at J; junction bases unmatched: 12. Germline V gives CDR1 SGHTA, CDR2 FQGNSA. The CDR3 sequence is CASSLIRGSREQYF. CDR3 coding DNA: TGTGCCAGCAGTCTCATCCGCGGGAGTAGAGAGCAGTACTTC.